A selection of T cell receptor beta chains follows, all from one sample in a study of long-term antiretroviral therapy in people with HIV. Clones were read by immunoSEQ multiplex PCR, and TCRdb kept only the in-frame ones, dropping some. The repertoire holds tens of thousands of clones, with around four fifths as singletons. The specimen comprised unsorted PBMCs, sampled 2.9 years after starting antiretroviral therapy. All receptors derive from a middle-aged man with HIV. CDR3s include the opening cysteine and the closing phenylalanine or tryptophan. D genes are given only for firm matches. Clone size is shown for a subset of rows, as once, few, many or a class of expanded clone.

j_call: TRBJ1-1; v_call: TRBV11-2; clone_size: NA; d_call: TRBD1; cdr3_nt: TGTGCCAGCAGCTATCCGGGACAGATGAACACTGAAGCTTTCTTT; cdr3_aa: CASSYPGQMNTEAFF
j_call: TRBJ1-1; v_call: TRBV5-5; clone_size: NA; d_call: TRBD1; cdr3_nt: TGTGCCAGCAGCTTGGGGGACAGGCTTGAAGCTTTCTTT; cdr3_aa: CASSLGDRLEAFF
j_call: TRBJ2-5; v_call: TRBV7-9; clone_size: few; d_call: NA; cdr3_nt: TGTGCCAGCAGCTCCGTAGGGGCGGGAGAGACCCAGTACTTC; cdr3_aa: CASSSVGAGETQYF
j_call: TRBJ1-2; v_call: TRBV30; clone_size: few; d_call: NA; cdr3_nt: TGTGCCTGGAGTGGGGGGCAGACCGACCCAAATGGCTACACCTTC; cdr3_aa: CAWSGGQTDPNGYTF
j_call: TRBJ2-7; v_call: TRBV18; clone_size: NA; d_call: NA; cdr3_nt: TGTGCCAGCTCACCTCCAGGTGGGGGTTACGAGCAGTACTTC; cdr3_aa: CASSPPGGGYEQYF
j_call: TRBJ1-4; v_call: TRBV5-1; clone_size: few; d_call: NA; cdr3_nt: TGCGCCAGCAGCTTGGCGAAAGCTAATGAAAAACTGTTTTTT; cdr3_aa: CASSLAKANEKLFF
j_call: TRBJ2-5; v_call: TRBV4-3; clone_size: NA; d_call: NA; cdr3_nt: TGCGCCAGCAGCCAAGACGCCGGGTTAGAGACCCAGTACTTC; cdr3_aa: CASSQDAGLETQYF
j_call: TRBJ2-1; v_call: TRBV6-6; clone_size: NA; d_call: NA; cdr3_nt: TGTGCCAGCAGTTCCCTGGGGTTAAGCTCCTACAATGAGCAGTTCTTC; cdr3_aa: CASSSLGLSSYNEQFF
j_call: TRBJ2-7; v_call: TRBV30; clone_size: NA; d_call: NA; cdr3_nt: TGTGCCTGGAGTGTACTAGAGCTCAGGGTCGGCCGGCACGACGAGCAGTACTTC; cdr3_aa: CAWSVLELRVGRHDEQYF
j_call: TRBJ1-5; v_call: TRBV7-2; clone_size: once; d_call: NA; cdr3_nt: TGTGCCAGCAGCCCCCTGACAGGCTATAGCAATCAGCCCCAGCATTTT; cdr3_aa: CASSPLTGYSNQPQHF
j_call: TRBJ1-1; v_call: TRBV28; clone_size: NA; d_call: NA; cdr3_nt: TGTGCCAGCACCCTGTCAGCCGGGATGAACACTGAAGCTTTCTTT; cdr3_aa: CASTLSAGMNTEAFF
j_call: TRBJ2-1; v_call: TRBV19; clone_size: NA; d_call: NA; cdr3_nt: TGTGCCAGTAGTATAGGTGGGGAACCCTCCTACAATGAGCAGTTCTTC; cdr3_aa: CASSIGGEPSYNEQFF
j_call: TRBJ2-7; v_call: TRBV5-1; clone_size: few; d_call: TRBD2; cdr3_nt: TGCGCCAGCAGCCCCAGGACTAGCGAGGCCTACGAGCAGTACTTC; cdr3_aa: CASSPRTSEAYEQYF
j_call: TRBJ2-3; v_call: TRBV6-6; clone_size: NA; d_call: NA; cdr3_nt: TGTGCCAGCAGGGGCCCAGATACGCAGTATTTT; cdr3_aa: CASRGPDTQYF
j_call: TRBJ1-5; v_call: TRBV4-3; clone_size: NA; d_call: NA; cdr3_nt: TGCGCCAGCAGCCAATATGTTGGGGCAGCCCCAGCGCATTTT; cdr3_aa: CASSQYVGAAPAHF
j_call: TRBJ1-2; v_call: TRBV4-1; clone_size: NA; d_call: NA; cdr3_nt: TGCGCCAGCAGCCATCCCGGGACGGGGAACTATGGCTACACCTTC; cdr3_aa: CASSHPGTGNYGYTF
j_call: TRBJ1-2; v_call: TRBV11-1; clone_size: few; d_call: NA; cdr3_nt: TGTGCCAGCAGCTTTCAGGGAAGAGGAGGCTACACCTTC; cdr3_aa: CASSFQGRGGYTF
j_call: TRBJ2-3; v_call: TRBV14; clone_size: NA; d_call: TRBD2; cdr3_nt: TGTGCCAGCAGTCGGCGGGGGGGCCAGGCAGATACGCAGTATTTT; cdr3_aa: CASSRRGGQADTQYF
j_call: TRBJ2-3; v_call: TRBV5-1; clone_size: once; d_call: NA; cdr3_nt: TGCGCCAGCAGCTTGGCCGGGGTCACAGATACGCAGTATTTT; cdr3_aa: CASSLAGVTDTQYF
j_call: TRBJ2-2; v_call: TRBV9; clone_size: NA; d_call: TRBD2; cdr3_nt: TGTGCCAGCAGCGTAACCAGCGGGGGTCCGGACACCGGGGAGCTGTTTTTT; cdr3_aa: CASSVTSGGPDTGELFF
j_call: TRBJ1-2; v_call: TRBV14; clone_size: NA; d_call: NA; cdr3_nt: TGTGCCAGCAGCCAAGAGGGCCAGCTCTATGGCTACACCTTC; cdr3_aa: CASSQEGQLYGYTF
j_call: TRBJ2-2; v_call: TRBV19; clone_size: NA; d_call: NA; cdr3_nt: TGTGCCAGTAGGTTGAGGTCTAGCGCCCACACCGGGGAGCTGTTTTTT; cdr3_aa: CASRLRSSAHTGELFF
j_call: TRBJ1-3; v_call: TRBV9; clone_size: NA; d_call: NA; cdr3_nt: TGTGCCAGCAGCCCTCGAACCAGAGGGACTGGAAACACCATATATTTT; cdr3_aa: CASSPRTRGTGNTIYF
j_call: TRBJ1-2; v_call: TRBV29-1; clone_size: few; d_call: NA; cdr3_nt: TGCAGCGTTGAAGGGGGTCTCAACTATGGCTACACCTTC; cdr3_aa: CSVEGGLNYGYTF
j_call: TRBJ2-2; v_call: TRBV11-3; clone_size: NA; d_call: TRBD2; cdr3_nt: TGTGCCAGCAGCTTCGGGACTAGCGGGGCGGGTGCCGGGGAGCTGTTTTTT; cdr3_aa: CASSFGTSGAGAGELFF
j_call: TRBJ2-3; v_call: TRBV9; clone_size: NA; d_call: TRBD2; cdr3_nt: TGTGCCAGCAGCCTCAGAGCGGGGGGGGCAGATACGCAGTATTTT; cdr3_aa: CASSLRAGGADTQYF
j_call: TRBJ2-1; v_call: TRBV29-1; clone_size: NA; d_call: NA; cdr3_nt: TGCAGCGTGATACTTGGGGTTTACAATGAGCAGTTCTTC; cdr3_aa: CSVILGVYNEQFF
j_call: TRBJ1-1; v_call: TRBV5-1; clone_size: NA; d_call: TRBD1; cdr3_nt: TGCGCCAGCAGCGGCGCTCAGGGGGCTGTGAACACTGAAGCTTTCTTT; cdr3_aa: CASSGAQGAVNTEAFF
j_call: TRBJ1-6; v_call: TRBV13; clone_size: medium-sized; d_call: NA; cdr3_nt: TGTGCCAGCCGCCTGAAGGGGAGTTATAATTCACCCCTCCACTTT; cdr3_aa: CASRLKGSYNSPLHF
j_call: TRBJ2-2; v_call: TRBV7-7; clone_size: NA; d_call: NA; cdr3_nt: TGTGCTAGCAGCCCTACGGAGGGGGCGGTCACCGGGGAGCTGTTTTTT; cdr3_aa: CASSPTEGAVTGELFF
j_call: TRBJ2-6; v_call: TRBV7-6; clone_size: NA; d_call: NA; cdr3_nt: TGTGCCAGCAGCGCCCGTTCTGGGGCCAACGTCCTGACTTTC; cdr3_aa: CASSARSGANVLTF
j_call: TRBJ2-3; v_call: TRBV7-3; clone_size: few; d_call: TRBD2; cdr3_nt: TGTGCCAGCAGCGAGGGCACTAGCGGGGTCTCAAATACGCAGTATTTT; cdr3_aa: CASSEGTSGVSNTQYF
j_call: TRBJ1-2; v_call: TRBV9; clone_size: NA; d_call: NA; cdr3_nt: TGTGCCAGCAGCACCACTTCAGCTAACTATGGCTACACCTTC; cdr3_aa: CASSTTSANYGYTF
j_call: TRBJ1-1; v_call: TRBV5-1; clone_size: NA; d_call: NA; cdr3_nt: TGCGCCAGCAGTTTACAGGGTAACACTGAAGCTTTCTTT; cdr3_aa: CASSLQGNTEAFF
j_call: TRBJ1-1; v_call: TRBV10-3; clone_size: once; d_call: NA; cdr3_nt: TGTGCCATCAGTGAGAGTGGGGTGACTGCTTTCTTT; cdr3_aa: CAISESGVTAFF
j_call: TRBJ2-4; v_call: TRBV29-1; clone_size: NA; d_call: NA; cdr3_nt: TGCAGCGTTACGGAAGGTTCGAACATTCAGTACTTC; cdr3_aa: CSVTEGSNIQYF
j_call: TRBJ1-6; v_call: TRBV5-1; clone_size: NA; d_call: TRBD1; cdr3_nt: TGCGCCAGCAGCCCGGGTCCCGGGACAGAAAATTCACCCCTCCACTTT; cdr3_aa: CASSPGPGTENSPLHF
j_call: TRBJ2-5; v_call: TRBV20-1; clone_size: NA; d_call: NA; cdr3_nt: TGCAGTGCTGGAGACGAGACCCAGTACTTC; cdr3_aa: CSAGDETQYF
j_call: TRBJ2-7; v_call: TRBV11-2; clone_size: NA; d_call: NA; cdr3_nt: TGTGCCAGCAGCTTAGAGGAATATGCAGGGTCCTACGAGCAGTACTTC; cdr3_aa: CASSLEEYAGSYEQYF
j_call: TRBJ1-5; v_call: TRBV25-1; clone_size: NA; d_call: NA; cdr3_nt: TGTGCCAGCAGTGAAAGAGGGGGGGGGAATCAGCCCCAGCATTTT; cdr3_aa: CASSERGGGNQPQHF
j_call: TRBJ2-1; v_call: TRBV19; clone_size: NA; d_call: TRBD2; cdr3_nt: TGTGCCAGTACCCATCGTCTAGCGGGGAACAATGAGCAGTTCTTC; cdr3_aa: CASTHRLAGNNEQFF
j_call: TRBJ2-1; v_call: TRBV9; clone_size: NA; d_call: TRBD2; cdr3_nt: TGTGCCAGCAGCGTAGAGCGGGGGGACAATGAGCAGTTCTTC; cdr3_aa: CASSVERGDNEQFF